This TCR beta chain came from a study of T cell responses to AZD1222 COVID-19 vaccine. Study observations and caveats: Donor demographics were predominantly white British with a female majority; clonal diversity may be underestimated. Across the whole spike, CD4 TCRs peaked at regions 160-218 and 743-854. Breadth and depth of Spike-specific TCRs rose after two AZD1222 doses.

Second doses at about 4 or about 12 weeks were pooled. Germline V gene lookup returns CDR1 MNHEY and CDR2 SMNVEV (reference sequence). The CDR3 covers 15 residues. V lost 6 bases to trimming and J lost 6 bases, with 18 bases between them. Produced via immunoSEQ multiplex PCR; TCRdb's table is partial and in-frame only. The data hold about 110,000 clones, with 70% to 90% observed a single time. Of note for this clone: The antigen remains undetermined.

This chain links TRBV27 with TRBJ2-4; weak D call: TRBD2 (5 bases). This material consisted of peripheral blood, taken 28 days after the second AZD1222 dose. This TCR came from an adult who received the AZD1222 COVID-19 vaccine. The DNA of the CDR3 is TGTGCCAGCAGACCCCCGGGGTCTGACGGAAACATTCAGTACTTC. Amino acid sequence: CASRPPGSDGNIQYF.